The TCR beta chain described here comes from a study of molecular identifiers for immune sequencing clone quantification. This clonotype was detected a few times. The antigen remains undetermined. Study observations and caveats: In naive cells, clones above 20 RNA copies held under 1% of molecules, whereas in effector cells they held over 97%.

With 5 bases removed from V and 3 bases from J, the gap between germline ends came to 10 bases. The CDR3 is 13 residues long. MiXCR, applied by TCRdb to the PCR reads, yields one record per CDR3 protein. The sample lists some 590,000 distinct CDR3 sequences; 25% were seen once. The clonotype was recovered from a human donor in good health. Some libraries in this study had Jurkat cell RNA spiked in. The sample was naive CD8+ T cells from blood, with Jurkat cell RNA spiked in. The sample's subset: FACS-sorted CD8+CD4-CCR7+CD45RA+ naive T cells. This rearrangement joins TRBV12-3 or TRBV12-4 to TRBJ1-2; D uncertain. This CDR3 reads CASSPTEDYGYTF. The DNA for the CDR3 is TGTGCCAGCAGTCCCACAGAGGACTATGGCTACACCTTC.